This T cell receptor (beta chain) was obtained from a study of blood T cell repertoires in COVID-19. Study information: Sites across the United States, Italy and Spain contributed samples from acute and convalescent COVID-19. PBMCs, B-cell-depleted T cells, or T cells provided the cDNA or gDNA that made up the material.

The CDR3 sequence is 15 residues long. The V and J ends lost 7 bases and 3 bases, in that order; junction bases with no gene match: 5. Germline V gene lookup returns CDR1 LGHDT and CDR2 YNNKEL (reference sequence). Per the original data handling: Scientists estimated how many nucleated cells there were by amplifying reference gene primers. Here immunoSEQ multiplex PCR was the method, and the copy in TCRdb shows in-frame clones only, minus some. The V and J calls and clone size are taken from that table; D and trimming were inferred from the DNA. The sample carries 35,000 to 45,000 clones, 77% recorded once.

The sequence was collected from a woman between 70 and 85 years old with acute or convalescent COVID-19. V gene TRBV3-1 (or the pseudogene TRBV3-2) combines with J gene TRBJ1-6; 8 positions match TRBD1. Sequenced input: peripheral blood. The CDR3 spells CASNQGALYNSPLHF. The DNA of the CDR3 is TGTGCCAGCAACCAGGGGGCCCTCTATAATTCACCCCTCCACTTT.